This T cell receptor (beta chain) emerged from a study of CD8+ T cells in alopecia areata. Study-wide background: Treated patients swallowed 5 to 10 mg of oral tofacitinib twice daily.

Treatment given: oral pan-JAK inhibitor, 5-10 mg twice daily. Investigators isolated RNA and reverse transcribed it into cDNA to act as the sequencing template. Some clones are missing from TCRdb's copy, which holds only in-frame ones; the method was immunoSEQ multiplex PCR. The data contain about 210,000 clones, roughly two fifths of them singletons. There are 11 residues in the CDR3. Germline V gene lookup returns CDR1 SQVTM and CDR2 ANQGSEA. V was cut by 5 bases and J by 6 bases, with 8 bases left in between. Source: CD4+ T cells sorted from blood, taken around week 36, from a patient treated with tofacitinib. This chain uses TRBV29-1 with TRBJ2-1; no reliable D call. The TCR was taken from a human donor with alopecia areata. The CDR3 coding sequence is TGCAGCGTTTCCCGGACCAATGAGCAGTTCTTC. Protein product: CSVSRTNEQFF.